One and the same sample provided the 10 T cell receptor beta chains below, sequenced in a study of prognosis after radiotherapy for stage I lung cancer. Multiplex PCR in two rounds served to amplify TCR beta CDR3 from genomic DNA. During first-round PCR, primers specific to each TRBV and TRBJ gene were used. TCRdb fed the multiplex PCR reads into MiXCR, producing one record per CDR3 protein. The top ten hold approximately 8.3% of the sample, which has under 75,000 distinct CDR3 sequences, 26% seen once. The specimen was PBMCs, collected before or after stereotactic body radiation therapy (not recorded which). These receptors all stem from a donor over 45 with non-small cell lung cancer.

This clonotype was seen repeatedly, ten times or more. The chain couples TRBV11-2 to TRBJ1-1; maybe TRBD1 (5 bases). Trimming pared 4 bases from V and 0 bases from J, leaving 9 bases between. This CDR3 comprises 14 residues. Germline loops: CDR1 SGHAT, CDR2 FQNNGV. In DNA, the CDR3 is TGTGCCAGCAGCTGGGGCCCCATGAACACTGAAGCTTTCTTT. It specifies CASSWGPMNTEAFF.

In DNA form, the CDR3 reads TGTGCCAGGCCCCTTAAAGGGGGGCGCCCGCGCTACGAGCAGTACTTC. Amino acid sequence: CARPLKGGRPRYEQYF. The chain employs TRBV3-2 and TRBJ2-7; the table's D call of TRBD1 was not tested on the DNA. TRBV3-2 counts as a pseudogene. The CDR3 is 16 residues long.

Ten or more counts support this clonotype. The chain couples TRBV12-3 or TRBV12-4 to TRBJ2-3; D remains unclear. Trimming removed 5 bases from V and 2 bases from J, with 11 bases in between. The CDR3 is made up of 14 amino acids. The CDR3 DNA follows: TGTGCCAGCAGTCCCCTGGCGGCCACAGATACGCAGTATTTT. Protein product: CASSPLAATDTQYF.

This clonotype appeared many times. This chain joins TRBV27 and TRBJ2-5, with 8 bases matching TRBD2. The trim removed 5 bases at V and 5 bases at J, leaving 7 bases unmatched. The CDR3 loop spans 14 amino acids. In germline, CDR1 is MNHEY, CDR2 SMNVEV (reference sequence). The CDR3 DNA sequence: TGTGCCAGCAGTCAAGCGGGGGCCCGGGAGACCCAGTACTTC. Translating gives CASSQAGARETQYF.

At least ten counts were recorded for this clonotype. The chain carries TRBV6-5 and TRBJ1-2; D ambiguous. Trimming cost V 4 bases and J 3 bases, with 15 bases left between them. CDR3 length equals 15 residues. The germline V gene has CDR1 MNHEY and CDR2 SVGAGI. The CDR3 DNA sequence: TGTGCCAGCAGTTCGGGGTGGGCAGAAGACTATGGCTACACCTTC. It encodes CASSSGWAEDYGYTF.

This clonotype was found many times. The V gene is TRBV9, the J gene TRBJ2-2; 8 bases map to TRBD2. The trim removed 0 bases at V and 8 bases at J, leaving 9 bases unmatched. The CDR3 consists of 16 residues. Germline CDR1 SGDLS, CDR2 YYNGEE. The CDR3 DNA follows: TGTGCCAGCAGCGTAGGCCCCGGGACGGGGGGGGGGGAGCTGTTTTTT. Translation: CASSVGPGTGGGELFF.

Details on this clonotype: It may be a read error: a sequence one base away is much more abundant. The V gene is TRBV5-1, the J gene TRBJ1-1; weak D call: TRBD1 (6 bases). The CDR3 spans 14 residues. Per the germline V gene, CDR1 is SGHRS and CDR2 is YFSETQ. The V gene lost 5 bases and the J gene lost 7 bases, with 18 bases spanning the gap. The CDR3 sequence: CASRFLTQGDEAFF. CDR3 bases: TGCGCCAGCAGATTCTTGACACAGGGAGATGAAGCTTTCTTT.

Turning to this clonotype: A far larger clone is a single base away, which makes a read error likely. The V gene is TRBV6-9, the J gene TRBJ1-1, with TRBD1 as a possible D gene (5 bases). The germline V gene encodes CDR1 MNHGY and CDR2 SVAAGI. Trimming pared 3 bases from V and 4 bases from J, leaving 18 bases between. CDR3 length: 16 amino acids. CDR3 nucleotides: TGTGCCAGCAGTTACGAGATCAGGGTGCTCAGCACTGAAGCTTTCTTT. This codes for CASSYEIRVLSTEAFF.

Notes on this clonotype: This likely stems from a read error, as it lies one base from a far larger clone. The chain joins TRBV6-1 to TRBJ2-7; no reliable D call. The CDR3 is made up of 13 amino acids. The germline V gene has CDR1 MNHNS and CDR2 SASEGT. For the CDR3, the DNA is TGTGTCAGCAGTTACACCGGAAGGGACGAGCAGTACTTC. Its translation: CVSSYTGRDEQYF.

This clonotype was counted at least ten times. The V call is TRBV2, the J call TRBJ1-3; D ambiguous. V lost 6 bases, J lost 10 bases, and 10 bases lay in between. Germline CDR1 is SNHLY and CDR2 is FYNNEI. The CDR3 has 11 amino acids. The CDR3 nucleotides read TGTGCCAGCAGCGCCCAGGAAACCATATATTTT. It codes for CASSAQETIYF.